Listed here is a single T cell receptor (beta chain). The target of this receptor is not known. Base quality data are lacking; no much larger clone is found one base away. The sample originates from a study of blood T cell repertoires in COVID-19 (dated by TCRdb to the early 2020s). For context, the study as a whole: Collaborator samples came from the United States, Italy and Spain and covered acute and convalescent phases of COVID-19. The dataset comprised deeply sampled blood TCRbeta repertoires from subjects exposed to, actively infected with, or recovered from COVID-19. Where available, HLA class I and class II types were taken from metadata supplied by the sample provider and were not determined by assay-based typing. Sample metadata almost always included a de-identified subject ID, COVID-19 status, age in years and sex. The samples were drawn from two sources: the first 160 participants of the ongoing ImmuneRACE study, and 1,000 to 1,500 subjects contributed by 6 global collaborators. The repertoires were released in a freely available public database meant as a resource for research on the immune response to SARS-CoV-2. The material from the prospective study consisted of cDNA or gDNA derived from T cells, B-cell-depleted T cells, or PBMCs. Results and caveats for the whole study, not just this receptor: How much clinical and demographic metadata was included differed by source and by participant, and the metadata was provided uncurated.

TCRbeta CDR3 regions were amplified from genomic DNA using the immunoSEQ Assay, a bias-controlled multiplex PCR. In the original analysis: The number of nucleated cells in each sample was estimated from the amplification of reference gene primers within the assay. Sequence reads were collapsed and filtered to measure the absolute abundance of every unique TCRbeta CDR3 rearrangement. For each sample, productive Simpson clonality was calculated as the square root of Simpson's diversity index over productive rearrangements. TCRdb provides this immuneACCESS table in a form limited to in-frame rearrangements. Some clones are lacking; in checked studies, under half of them reflect an unresolved V gene, and why the rest are absent is not known. V and J calls and clone size are copied from that table; D and trimming were computed from the DNA. This sample gives 300,000 to 400,000 clones in total; 80% to 90% of them show up just once. 4% to 5% of the sample goes to the ten largest clones.

At the junction V is shortened by 0 bases and J by 4 bases, with 20 bases in between. The CDR3 measures 17 amino acids from cysteine to phenylalanine. CDR3 DNA only is kept here, 51 bases in frame from base 1. From a lookup of the germline V gene, CDR1 and CDR2 are SGHDT and YYEEEE. Participants in the prospective study were aged 18 to 89 years, lived in about two dozen United States geographic areas, and enrolled through a virtual design. In the prospective study, participants were assigned to cohorts based on the clinical history participants reported in a screening survey and a study questionnaire. In the prospective study, mobile phlebotomists collected whole blood, serum and a nasopharyngeal or oropharyngeal swab from each participant. Prospective study participants could optionally give additional blood draws and questionnaires over an approximately two-month period. Before DNA extraction, blood samples from the prospective study were shipped at room temperature or frozen.

The sample was PBMCs or T cells enriched from blood (not recorded which). The TCR originated in a woman between 40 and 50 years old with acute COVID-19. The chain is encoded by TRBV5-6 joined to TRBJ2-7; TRBD1 is perhaps the D gene, given 5 matching bases. The nucleotides read TGTGCCAGCAGCTTGGCTCGTGTGGTACAGGCGGAGTACGAGCAGTACTTC. It translates as CASSLARVVQAEYEQYF.